Listed below are T cell receptor beta chains from one sample, sequenced in a study of blood T cell repertoires in COVID-19. Sequencing used immunoSEQ multiplex PCR; TCRdb keeps in-frame clones, though not all of them. Found here are about 60,000 clones, roughly 83% of them singletons; the top ten hold 10%. What was sequenced was peripheral blood. Receptor source: a man aged 25-45 years with COVID-19, enrolled during active disease. Both conserved end residues are part of each CDR3.

v_call	j_call	cdr3_aa
TRBV10-3	TRBJ1-1	CATGENTEAFF
TRBV28	TRBJ1-1	CASSLEATVNTEAFF
TRBV27	TRBJ2-7	CASSWGFRYEQYF
TRBV25-1	TRBJ1-2	CASSPRDSLYGYTF
TRBV6-5	TRBJ2-1	CASSWEIGTSPFF
TRBV14	TRBJ2-1	CASSQVRAYEQFF
TRBV6-5	TRBJ1-5	CASRSGSFSNQPQHF
TRBV5-6	TRBJ2-2	CASIYGLSGEAGELFF
TRBV24-1	TRBJ1-5	CATSDPGRNQPQHF
TRBV28	TRBJ1-5	CASRDRDRGKDQPQHF
TRBV6-5	TRBJ1-3	CAGRQGESGNTIYF
TRBV12-5	TRBJ1-4	CASGFRGHEKLFF
TRBV7-9	TRBJ2-1	CASSLGTRAGLYNEQFF
TRBV6-1	TRBJ2-7	CASSEGGSGRLEQYF
TRBV10-3	TRBJ2-7	CAISGRAYEQYF
TRBV9	TRBJ1-2	CASSAGLNYGYTF